Listed here are 4 T cell receptor beta chains from one sample, sequenced in a study of shared clonotypes between healthy human individuals. Only in-frame clones appear in the TCRdb table, and some are missing; sequencing was by immunoSEQ multiplex PCR. This table has 400,000 to 600,000 clones, more than 95% appearing once. The sample taken for sequencing was naive CD4+ T cells sorted from blood. Subset denoted: CD45RA+ positively selected. The receptor set was obtained from a woman aged 25 to 45 in good health.

The chain recombines TRBV5-4 with TRBJ2-7; TRBD1 matches 8 bases. The J segment lost 3 bases and the V segment lost 0 bases, leaving 5 bases of the junction unmatched. CDR1 and CDR2 from the germline V gene are SGHNT and YYREEE (reference sequence). This CDR3 is built from 15 residues. CDR3 sequence (DNA): TGTGCCAGCAGCTTGGGTACAGGGGGTTTCTACGAGCAGTACTTC. Amino acids: CASSLGTGGFYEQYF. Combining the CDR3 with reference TRBV5-4 and TRBJ2-7 gives the whole variable domain ETGVTQSPTHLIKTRGQQVTLRCSSQSGHNTVSWYQQALGQGPQFIFQYYREEENGRGNFPPRFSGLQFPNYSSELNVNALELDDSALYLCASSLGTGGFYEQYFGPGTRLTVT.

The chain employs TRBV5-1 and TRBJ1-2; possibly TRBD1 for D (5 bases). Trimming removed 4 bases from V and 0 bases from J, with 16 bases in between. The CDR3 is made up of 16 amino acids. The germline gives CDR1 SGHRS, CDR2 YFSETQ. CDR3 in amino acids: CASSEGAGLPNYGYTF. The CDR3 bases are TGCGCCAGCAGCGAAGGCGCGGGACTGCCTAACTATGGCTACACCTTC.

This chain uses TRBV15 with TRBJ2-7, with D unresolved. The CDR3 runs to 13 residues. Germline V CDR1 and CDR2: LNHNV, YYDKDF (reference sequence). V lost 0 bases to trimming and J lost 4 bases, with 7 bases between them. Written as DNA, the CDR3 is TGTGCCACCAGCAGAGACCCTGATTACGAGCAGTACTTC. Its translation: CATSRDPDYEQYF.

The chain links TRBV28 to TRBJ1-2, with 8 bases fitting TRBD1. The J segment lost 2 bases and the V segment lost 3 bases, leaving 8 bases of the junction unmatched. The CDR3 is 16 amino acids. Germline V gives CDR1 MDHEN, CDR2 SYDVKM. The CDR3 spells CASSFSRGRTNYGYTF. CDR3 bases: TGTGCCAGCAGTTTCAGCAGGGGGCGTACCAACTATGGCTACACCTTC.